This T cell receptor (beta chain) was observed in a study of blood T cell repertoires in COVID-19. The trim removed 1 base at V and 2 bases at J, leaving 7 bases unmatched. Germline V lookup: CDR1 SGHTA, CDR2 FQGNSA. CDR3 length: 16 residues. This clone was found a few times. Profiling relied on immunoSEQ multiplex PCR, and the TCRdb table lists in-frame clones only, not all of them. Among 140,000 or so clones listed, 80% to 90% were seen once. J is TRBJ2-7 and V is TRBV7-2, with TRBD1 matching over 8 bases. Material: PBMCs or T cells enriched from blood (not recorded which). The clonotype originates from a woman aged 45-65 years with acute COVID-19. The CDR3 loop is CASSLVTGGDTYEQYF. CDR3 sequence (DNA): TGTGCCAGCAGCTTAGTTACAGGGGGTGATACCTACGAGCAGTACTTC.